This passage covers 20 T cell receptor beta chains from one sample sequenced in a study of blood T cells in healthy people across ages. It was with a sample-barcoded 5' primer and a J-beta primer mix that a second PCR of roughly 7 to 12 cycles was run. TCRdb redid the calling of the 5' RACE reads with MiXCR, one entry per CDR3 protein. The sample has a few hundred thousand distinct CDR3 sequences; approximately 47% are singletons. The sample consisted of blood. The source is a man aged 60-69 years in good health.

The V and J genes are TRBV27 and TRBJ2-4; D is unclear. Near its end, the DNA agrees better with TRBJ2-7, so the J call may be wrong. Per germline, CDR1 MNHEY and CDR2 SMNVEV (reference sequence). The CDR3 loop spans 13 amino acids. CDR3 DNA sequence: TGTGCCAGCAGTTTATTCCGTACCTACGAGCAGTACTTC. Translated: CASSLFRTYEQYF.

The rearrangement links TRBV10-3 to TRBJ2-1; 9 bases match TRBD1. This CDR3 is 14 amino acids long. Losses at the gene ends were 10 bases for V and 0 bases for J; bases not matched to a gene: 4. Per germline, CDR1 ENHRY and CDR2 SYGVKD. This chain's CDR3 is CATMGQGSYNEQFF. Written as DNA, the CDR3 is TGTGCCACGATGGGACAGGGCTCCTACAATGAGCAGTTCTTC.

The chain links TRBV5-1 to TRBJ2-5; D call uncertain. Judging by the DNA end, TRBJ2-7 fits better; the J call may be wrong. Looked up from germline, CDR1 is SGHRS and CDR2 is YFSETQ. The CDR3 spans 13 residues. The CDR3 region has the DNA TGCGCCAGCAGCTTGGAGCACTCGCGCGAGCAGTACTTC. Amino acid sequence: CASSLEHSREQYF.

The rearrangement joins TRBV7-9 to TRBJ2-6, with 7 positions matching TRBD1. Per germline, CDR1 SEHNR and CDR2 FQNEAQ (reference sequence). This CDR3 is 15 amino acids long. The V gene end was trimmed by 6 bases and the J gene end by 9 bases; junction bases not matched to a gene: 11. CDR3 region: CASSCTTGRLNVLTF. CDR3 DNA: TGTGCCAGCAGTTGCACGACAGGGCGCCTCAACGTCCTGACTTTC. Complete variable domain (other parts from reference TRBV7-9 and TRBJ2-6): DTGVSQNPRHKITKRGQNVTFRCDPISEHNRLYWYRQTLGQGPEFLTYFQNEAQLEKSRLLSDRFSAERPKGSFSTLEIQRTEQGDSAMYLCASSCTTGRLNVLTFGAGSRLTVL.

The sample holds many counts of this clonotype. CDR3 coding DNA: TGTGCCAGCAGCGGGGGGGGTGCCCGCCTTTCCTATGGCTACACCTTC. Its translation is CASSGGGARLSYGYTF. The chain combines TRBV9 with TRBJ1-2, with a possible D match to TRBD1 (5 bases). Germline CDR1 is SGDLS and CDR2 is YYNGEE. The CDR3 extends over 16 amino acids. V shed 3 bases and J shed 4 bases, with 19 bases lying between them. Supplemented by reference TRBV9 and TRBJ1-2, the full variable domain reads DSGVTQTPKHLITATGQRVTLRCSPRSGDLSVYWYQQSLDQGLQFLIQYYNGEERAKGNILERFSAQQFPDLHSELNLSSLELGDSALYFCASSGGGARLSYGYTFGSGTRLTVV.

This clonotype was seen ten or more times. This may be a read error, as it is one base from a much larger clone. The chain recombines TRBV25-1 with TRBJ2-7, with 7 positions matching TRBD2. V dropped 5 bases and J dropped 5; count of bases not matched to a gene: 15. This CDR3 is built from 16 residues. The V gene's germline CDR1 is MGHDK and CDR2 SYGVNS. CDR3 protein: CASSPLPGGSNHEQYF. In DNA form, the CDR3 reads TGTGCCAGCAGTCCCCTTCCCGGCGGGAGTAACCACGAGCAGTACTTC.

In this sample, this clonotype turned up a few times. The rearrangement joins TRBV20-1 to TRBJ2-4, with D possibly TRBD2 on 5 matching bases. Germline CDR1 reads DFQATT; CDR2 reads SNEGSKA (reference sequence). The CDR3 runs 15 residues. V lost 6 bases, J lost 0 bases, and 15 bases lay in between. The CDR3 region is CSALGLQQAKNIQYF. CDR3 nucleotides: TGCAGTGCCCTTGGACTCCAGCAAGCCAAAAACATTCAGTACTTC.

This rearrangement joins TRBV13 to TRBJ2-3; 9 nucleotides line up with TRBD2. Germline lookup yields CDR1 PRHDT and CDR2 FYEKMQ (reference sequence). Trimming took 6 bases from V and 4 from J; bases not matched to a gene: 5. The CDR3 loop spans 14 amino acids. The CDR3 region has the DNA TGTGCCAGCAGTCTAGCGGGGCCCCCAGATACGCAGTATTTT. Its protein product is CASSLAGPPDTQYF.

The rearrangement joins TRBV7-2 to TRBJ2-3, with 7 positions matching TRBD1. CDR3 length equals 15 residues. CDR1 is SGHTA, CDR2 FQGNSA, per germline. V was pared by 1 base and J by 9 bases, with 10 bases of the junction left unmatched. This chain's CDR3 is CASSLDGLQTGTQYF. The CDR3 coding sequence is TGTGCCAGCAGCTTAGATGGCTTACAGACAGGGACGCAGTATTTT.

This clonotype was observed many times. The chain is built from TRBV4-3 and TRBJ2-1, with 8 bases fitting TRBD2. The germline gives CDR1 LGHNA, CDR2 YSLEER. The CDR3 has 16 amino acids. The junction had 8 bases not matched to a gene; V was cut back by 4 bases and J by 3 bases. This chain's CDR3 is CASSRQAGDVYNEQFF. The CDR3 DNA reads as TGCGCCAGCAGCCGTCAAGCGGGAGACGTCTACAATGAGCAGTTCTTC.

V gene TRBV7-9 combines with J gene TRBJ2-3; 8 bases are shared with TRBD2. V was pared by 5 bases and J by 6 bases, with 19 bases of the junction left unmatched. This CDR3 contains 18 residues. Germline V lookup: CDR1 SEHNR, CDR2 FQNEAQ (reference sequence). For the CDR3, the DNA is TGTGCCAGCAGCCCACGAGGACCTAGCGGGTCCCGTAGGGATACGCAGTATTTT. Amino acids: CASSPRGPSGSRRDTQYF.

This clonotype has a handful of counts. The V and J genes are TRBV7-9 and TRBJ2-7; TRBD1 might be the D (6 bases). Germline V CDR1 and CDR2: SEHNR, FQNEAQ (reference sequence). Trimming cost V 5 bases and J 0 bases, with 11 bases left between them. CDR3 length equals 14 residues. The chain's CDR3 is CASSLRDISYEQYF. The CDR3, as DNA: TGTGCCAGCAGCCTCCGGGACATCTCCTACGAGCAGTACTTC.

About this clonotype: Given the absence of the conserved phenylalanine or tryptophan at the CDR3 end, a read error is likely. This chain connects TRBV7-2 to TRBJ2-7; 8 nucleotides match TRBD1. The CDR3 has 17 residues. Germline V gene lookup returns CDR1 SGHTA and CDR2 FQGNSA. V lost 4 bases to trimming and J lost 0 bases; unmatched junction nucleotides: 11. CDR3 region: CASSYRGAGTGSYEQYL. In DNA form, the CDR3 reads TGTGCCAGCAGCTACCGAGGGGCGGGGACAGGCTCCTACGAGCAGTACTTA.

This clonotype was counted a few times. This sequence joins TRBV28 and TRBJ2-5, with D possibly matching TRBD2 (5 bases). CDR3 length: 14 amino acids. Germline V gives CDR1 MDHEN, CDR2 SYDVKM. V gave up 3 bases and J gave up 4 bases, with 12 bases separating them. This chain's CDR3 is CASSFRGAAETQYF. CDR3 coding DNA: TGTGCCAGCAGTTTTCGCGGAGCGGCAGAGACCCAGTACTTC.

V is TRBV3-1 and J is TRBJ1-6; perhaps TRBD1 as D (6 bases). Per germline, CDR1 LGHDT and CDR2 YNNKEL (reference sequence). V lost 5 bases and J lost 7, with 9 bases in between. The CDR3 has 13 residues. The CDR3 coding sequence is TGTGCCAGCAGCAGGGGGGAGAATTCACCCCTCCACTTT. Translation: CASSRGENSPLHF.

This clonotype was detected a few times. The chain couples TRBV20-1 to TRBJ1-2; maybe TRBD1 (6 bases). The CDR3 spans 16 residues. Trimming left V 3 bases short and J 2 bases short, with 19 bases between. Germline V gene sequence: CDR1 DFQATT, CDR2 SNEGSKA (reference sequence). CDR3 in amino acids: CSASEQGRRVNYGYTF. The CDR3 nucleotides read TGCAGTGCTAGCGAGCAGGGGCGCCGGGTAAACTATGGCTACACCTTC.

The chain couples TRBV20-1 to TRBJ2-7; the match to TRBD1 covers 11 bases. V lost 8 bases to trimming and J lost 6 bases; unmatched junction nucleotides: 3. CDR3 size: 11 residues. Germline values: CDR1 DFQATT, CDR2 SNEGSKA (reference sequence). CDR3 region: CSTGTGGEQYF. CDR3 in DNA: TGCAGTACCGGGACAGGGGGCGAGCAGTACTTC.

This sequence joins TRBV6-5 and TRBJ2-6; D uncertain. CDR3 length equals 14 residues. The V gene's germline CDR1 is MNHEY and CDR2 SVGAGI. Trimming cost V 7 bases and J 0 bases, with 7 bases left between them. The CDR3 spells CASTEDSGANVLTF. CDR3 sequence (DNA): TGTGCCAGCACCGAAGACTCTGGGGCCAACGTCCTGACTTTC.

This clonotype has a handful of counts. The DNA for the CDR3 is TGTGCCATCAGTGGGACTAGCGGAGCAGCGTCTTCCTACAATGAGCAGTACTTC. Its translation: CAISGTSGAASSYNEQYF. The genes are TRBV10-3 and TRBJ2-1, with TRBD2 identical over 10 bases. Near its end, the DNA agrees better with TRBJ2-7, so the J call may be wrong. CDR3 size: 18 residues. Per germline, CDR1 ENHRY and CDR2 SYGVKD.

The chain joins TRBV12-3 or TRBV12-4 to TRBJ2-1; 12 nucleotides agree with TRBD2. With 2 bases clipped from V and 10 bases from J, the junction kept 6 bases outside the gene matches. The CDR3 loop spans 15 amino acids. CDR3 sequence (DNA): TGTGCCAGCAGTTTACTAGCGGGGGGGCCAGGGGAGCAGTTCTTC. Protein product: CASSLLAGGPGEQFF.